The 22 T cell receptor beta chains below were found in one sample sequenced in a study of regulatory dendritic cells for organ transplantation listed by TCRdb under 2017. The library was generated by the immunoSEQ multiplex PCR assay. Not all clones reach the TCRdb copy of this immuneACCESS table, which keeps in-frame sequences only. Checked studies attribute under half of the gap to unresolved V genes and leave the rest unexplained. Counted in this sample were under 40,000 clones; around 90% of them appeared once. Over 0.09% of the sample goes to the ten largest clones. Sequencing was performed on naive CD8+ T cells from blood. The sample's cell subset or site, from its label and the paper: CD45RA+ naive T cells. Source of these receptors: a human donor in good health.

This clone was picked up one time. The rearrangement links TRBV30 to TRBJ2-7; D is uncertain. Germline V gene data show CDR1 as GTSNPN and CDR2 as SVGIG (reference sequence). The CDR3 consists of 13 residues. Trimming removed 0 bases at V and 1 base at J, with 7 bases between. CDR3 in DNA: TGTGCCTGGAGTGTTGACGGTTCCTACGAGCAGTACTTC. Translating it yields CAWSVDGSYEQYF. Based on the CDR3 plus reference TRBV30 and TRBJ2-7, the full variable domain is SQTIHQWPATLVQPVGSPLSLECTVEGTSNPNLYWYRQAAGRGLQLLFYSVGIGQISSEVPQNLSASRPQDRQFILSSKKLLLSDSGFYLCAWSVDGSYEQYFGPGTRLTVT.

The gene calls are TRBV4-3 and TRBJ2-5; no firm D call. The germline V gene encodes CDR1 LGHNA and CDR2 YSLEER. V was cut by 2 bases and J by 0 bases, with 10 bases left in between. The CDR3 has 15 residues. The CDR3: CASSQILEYQETQYF. In DNA, the CDR3 is TGCGCCAGCAGCCAAATATTGGAGTACCAAGAGACCCAGTACTTC.

The chain has TRBV6-5 and TRBJ2-2; TRBD1 or TRBD2 may be the D gene (5 bases each). This CDR3 region has 14 residues. Germline V gene data show CDR1 as MNHEY and CDR2 as SVGAGI. Trimming removed 2 bases from V and 5 bases from J, with 9 bases in between. The CDR3: CASSYGTRTGELFF. The DNA for the CDR3 is TGTGCCAGCAGTTACGGGACCAGGACCGGGGAGCTGTTTTTT.

This clone was seen a handful of times. The rearrangement links TRBV4-1 to TRBJ1-5; 7 nucleotides align to TRBD1. With 2 bases clipped from V and 1 base from J, the junction kept 11 bases outside the gene matches. Per the germline V gene, CDR1 is MGHRA and CDR2 is YSYEKL. CDR3 size: 18 residues. CDR3 sequence reads: CASSQKGGNLLSNQPQHF. The CDR3 region has the DNA TGCGCCAGCAGCCAAAAAGGGGGCAACCTTCTAAGCAATCAGCCCCAGCATTTT.

The chain uses TRBV7-9 and TRBJ2-3, with D possibly TRBD2 on 5 matching bases. Germline CDR1 and CDR2: SEHNR and FQNEAQ (reference sequence). Trimming removed 3 bases from V and 4 bases from J, with 11 bases in between. CDR3 length: 14 amino acids. Here the CDR3 DNA reads TGTGCCAGCAGCTTTTTGGACTTCTCAGATACGCAGTATTTT. Encoded protein: CASSFLDFSDTQYF.

This sequence joins TRBV9 and TRBJ1-2; 9 bases agree with TRBD1. V was pared by 7 bases and J by 8 bases, with 6 bases of the junction left unmatched. Germline CDR1 and CDR2: SGDLS and YYNGEE. The CDR3 runs to 12 residues. CDR3 residues: CASDKGQGGYTF. The CDR3 bases are TGTGCCAGCGACAAAGGACAGGGGGGCTACACCTTC. The complete variable domain, with remaining parts taken from reference TRBV9 and TRBJ1-2, reads DSGVTQTPKHLITATGQRVTLRCSPRSGDLSVYWYQQSLDQGLQFLIQYYNGEERAKGNILERFSAQQFPDLHSELNLSSLELGDSALYFCASDKGQGGYTFGSGTRLTVV.

The CDR3 sequence is CASSLSGSNEQFF. The CDR3 nucleotides read TGTGCCAGCAGTTTGAGCGGGAGTAATGAGCAGTTCTTC. This sequence joins TRBV5-4 and TRBJ2-1; 8 bases map to TRBD2. V lost 5 bases to trimming and J lost 7 bases; unmatched junction nucleotides: 5. CDR3 length equals 13 residues. The germline gives CDR1 SGHNT, CDR2 YYREEE (reference sequence).

The chain joins TRBV7-8 to TRBJ2-5, with TRBD1 as a possible D gene (6 bases). Germline V lookup: CDR1 SGHVS, CDR2 FQNEAQ. The CDR3 runs 15 residues. Trimming took off 1 base at V and 1 base at J, with 10 bases between the two ends. The CDR3, as DNA: TGTGCCAGCAGCTTAGGGGGGCGCGCCCAAGAGACCCAGTACTTC. Translation: CASSLGGRAQETQYF.

The chain couples TRBV21-1 to TRBJ1-6. TRBV21-1 is classified as a pseudogene. The CDR3 has 17 residues. This CDR3 is CASSSPASEGVYSPLHF. The CDR3 coding sequence is TGTGCCAGCAGCAGCCCCGCCTCGGAGGGAGTCTATTCACCCCTCCACTTT.

The rearrangement uses TRBV6-6 and TRBJ2-3, with 7 bases that match TRBD2. The V gene end was trimmed by 6 bases and the J gene end by 0 bases; junction bases not matched to a gene: 9. This CDR3 contains 16 residues. Per germline, CDR1 MNHNY and CDR2 SVGAGI (reference sequence). CDR3 residues: CASSGGTIVSTDTQYF. The CDR3 coding sequence is TGTGCCAGCAGCGGGGGGACTATCGTCAGCACAGATACGCAGTATTTT.

The rearrangement uses TRBV13 and TRBJ2-1; tentative D call: TRBD2 (5 bases). Germline CDR1 is PRHDT and CDR2 is FYEKMQ (reference sequence). There are 15 residues in the CDR3. Trimming removed 9 bases from V and 0 bases from J, with 15 bases in between. CDR3 residues: CASRSFRDSYNEQFF. CDR3 nucleotide sequence: TGTGCCAGTCGCTCATTCCGGGACTCCTACAATGAGCAGTTCTTC.

This clone was detected once. The rearrangement joins TRBV28 to TRBJ2-1; 7 positions agree with TRBD2. Per the germline V gene, CDR1 is MDHEN and CDR2 is SYDVKM. The V segment lost 7 bases and the J segment 3 bases; nucleotides outside the gene matches: 9. There are 15 residues in the CDR3. The CDR3 DNA sequence: TGTGCCAGCAAGACCCTGGGGGGGAACTACAATGAGCAGTTCTTC. Its translation is CASKTLGGNYNEQFF.

This clone was recorded only once. The gene calls are TRBV19 and TRBJ2-7; 7 nucleotides agree with TRBD2. This CDR3 comprises 15 residues. The junction had 7 bases not matched to a gene; V was cut back by 2 bases and J by 3 bases. Germline assignment: CDR1 LNHDA and CDR2 SQIVND (reference sequence). CDR3 DNA sequence: TGTGCCAGTAGTATAACGGCGGGAGTAATCTACGAGCAGTACTTC. This gives the protein CASSITAGVIYEQYF.

The J gene is TRBJ2-7, the V gene TRBV7-9, with 12 bases matching TRBD2. Germline-derived CDR1 and CDR2 are SEHNR and FQNEAQ (reference sequence). The length of the CDR3 is 15 residues. Trimming took 5 bases from V and 3 from J; bases not matched to a gene: 5. In DNA form, the CDR3 reads TGTGCCAGCAGCCCACGGACTAGCGGGGACTACGAGCAGTACTTC. Protein sequence: CASSPRTSGDYEQYF.

The J gene is TRBJ2-5, the V gene TRBV30; no clear D gene. The CDR3 loop spans 13 amino acids. Looked up from germline, CDR1 is GTSNPN and CDR2 is SVGIG (reference sequence). Trimming stripped 5 bases from V and 5 bases from J, with 15 bases between. The CDR3 spells CAWARYSGETQYF. DNA of the CDR3: TGTGCCTGGGCTAGATACAGTGGGGAGACCCAGTACTTC.

The chain couples TRBV29-1 to TRBJ2-1; 7 bases are shared with TRBD1. V gave up 0 bases and J gave up 8 bases; unmatched junction bases: 13. The CDR3 length is 16 residues. Germline lookup yields CDR1 SQVTM and CDR2 ANQGSEA. DNA of the CDR3: TGCAGCGTTGAAGATCCACAGGGGAGATTTGGCGATGAGCAGTTCTTC. Translating gives CSVEDPQGRFGDEQFF.

The V gene is TRBV6-1, the J gene TRBJ1-2, with D perhaps matching TRBD1 (5 bases). CDR3 length: 15 residues. Germline CDR1 is MNHNS and CDR2 is SASEGT. Trimming removed 2 bases at V and 3 bases at J, with 13 bases between. The CDR3 here is CASSEMGVWDYGYTF. The CDR3, as DNA: TGTGCCAGCAGTGAAATGGGGGTATGGGACTATGGCTACACCTTC.

The V and J genes are TRBV29-1 and TRBJ2-3; TRBD1 agrees at 7 bases. The CDR3 has 20 residues. V lost 3 bases and J lost 0; bases outside the gene matches: 21. Germline loops: CDR1 SQVTM, CDR2 ANQGSEA. The CDR3, as DNA: TGCAGCGTTGAGTTCGGGACAGCCGACCACGGGAAGTCTAGCACAGATACGCAGTATTTT. It specifies CSVEFGTADHGKSSTDTQYF.

The chain carries TRBV7-2 and TRBJ2-7, with TRBD1 as a possible D gene (5 bases). V lost 6 bases to trimming and J lost 3 bases, with 18 bases between them. CDR1 is SGHTA, CDR2 FQGNSA, per germline. The CDR3 is made up of 15 amino acids. In nucleotides, the CDR3 is TGTGCCAGCAGGGAGTGGGCCCCAGGGTTCTACGAGCAGTACTTC. Translating it yields CASREWAPGFYEQYF.

The CDR3 loop is CASSGYDRGLSYGYTF. For the CDR3, the DNA is TGTGCCAGCAGCGGCTACGACAGGGGGCTTTCTTATGGCTACACCTTC. V gene TRBV7-9 combines with J gene TRBJ1-2; 10 nucleotides line up with TRBD1. The CDR3 contains 16 residues. J was trimmed by 5 bases and V by 5 bases; bases with no gene match: 11. CDR1 is SEHNR and CDR2 is FQNEAQ in the germline V gene (reference sequence).

The rearrangement uses TRBV27 and TRBJ1-5, with a tentative D call TRBD1 (5 bases). Between the trimmed V and J ends, which lost 4 bases and 1 base, there was a span of 14 bases. The CDR3 extends over 16 amino acids. Germline V gene data show CDR1 as MNHEY and CDR2 as SMNVEV (reference sequence). CDR3 sequence reads: CASSSASDSSNQPQHF. DNA of the CDR3: TGTGCCAGCAGTTCCGCCTCCGACAGCAGCAATCAGCCCCAGCATTTT.

The chain uses TRBV27 and TRBJ1-1; 7 bases agree with TRBD1. The CDR3 consists of 14 residues. V was clipped by 5 bases and J by 3 bases; unmatched bases: 6. Germline values: CDR1 MNHEY, CDR2 SMNVEV (reference sequence). The CDR3, as DNA: TGTGCCAGCAGTATCCAGGGGGAGTACACTGAAGCTTTCTTT. It yields the protein CASSIQGEYTEAFF.